This T cell receptor beta chain was sequenced in a study of cytomegalovirus exposure and HLA in healthy donors (dated by TCRdb to about 2017). Regarding the research as a whole: According to an earlier analysis of 587 of the donors, about 179 million T cells yielded 120 million or so unique TCR beta sequences and less than 300 Gb of sequence data. About 320 gigabases of sequencing data and tens of millions of unique TCR sequences were included in an early release covering roughly 700 HLA-typed donors. Among the approximately 400 genotyped donors, about 83% belonged to the genetic ancestry cluster associated with self-reported Caucasian donors. The study aimed to test whether cataloging public T cell receptors could reveal signatures of past pathogen exposure. The study profiled the T cell repertoires of about 640 subjects by immunosequencing and related them to cytomegalovirus serostatus. A separate validation cohort of 100 to 150 different subjects was used in addition to the roughly 700-subject first cohort. To predict cytomegalovirus infection status, the study combined high-throughput TCR immunosequencing, statistical association of individual TCRs with disease status, and machine learning. To study patterns of TCR occurrence, a later analysis re-analyzed previously published TCR beta repertoires from around 700 donors and added high-resolution HLA genotyping. The later analysis used no new phenotypic data to find candidate immune exposures, relying instead on TCR beta sequences and their occurrence across donors. An earlier analysis of 587 of the donors applied high-throughput TCR beta sequencing to assess whether each TCR beta V gene segment acted as functional or pseudogenic. Alongside the repertoire data, information on donor age, sex, ethnicity and CMV serostatus was compiled. In a later genetic analysis, genome-wide SNP genotypes for about 65% of the 666 donors were used, and that subset was treated as a discovery cohort. All discovery cohort repertoires had been generated using a single sequencing platform. Both class I and class II loci were covered by HLA typing, at four-digit resolution. The number of donors typed differed by locus, with 629-630 for A, B, C, DRB1 and DQB1, 522 for DQA1, 600 to 610 for DPA1, and some 440 for DPB1. Roughly 5 DR-DQ haplotypes were handled as single units for association and clustering, since linkage in the cohort was strong. Among about 360 genotyped donors of the cohort, an average of approximately 230,000 unique TCR beta nucleotide sequences were sequenced per donor, around 18% of them non-productive.

Reading the germline V gene (reference sequence) gives CDR1 LNHDA and CDR2 SQIVND. The CDR3 starts with the cysteine, ends with the phenylalanine, and has 16 residues. Left in the record is the CDR3 DNA by itself, 48 bases read in frame from the first base. V is trimmed back by 5 bases and J by 1 base, and the junction contains 7 bases that no gene match accounts for. Preparation of the library involved the immunoSEQ multiplex PCR assay. The multiplex PCR relied on a mix of 60 forward primers for TCR Vbeta segments and 13 reverse primers for TCR Jbeta segments. A multiplex PCR assay on genomic DNA amplified the CDR3 region of rearranged TCR beta genes. Amplified TCR beta libraries were sequenced as 87-base-pair reads on the Illumina HiSeq System. The paper's data handling went like this. In a later analysis, tens of millions of unique TCR beta chains were counted across the roughly 700 repertoires, and approximately 9.9 million of these chains were shared by at least two donors. Raw reads were error-corrected and collapsed into unique sequences with a nearest-neighbor algorithm that merged closely related sequences to remove PCR and sequencing errors. Alignment of CDR3 sequences to IMGT reference sequences was used to assign V, D and J gene segments. For a sequence to be retained, at least a six-nucleotide match to both a V gene segment and a J gene segment was required. A rearrangement counted as productive if the CDR3 had no stop codons and remained in frame with V and J, and every other rearrangement counted as non-productive. CDR3 was defined according to IMGT convention as the region running from the second conserved V-encoded cysteine to the conserved J-encoded phenylalanine. Sequences without an unambiguous match to a single V gene segment were excluded from the earlier analysis of 450 to 750 of the donors. In an earlier analysis of roughly 500 of the donors, V segments were called functional above 56.7% productive rearrangements and were called segregating when the between-donor standard deviation exceeded 5%. A statistical classification framework was built to diagnose cytomegalovirus status from the catalog of TCR beta chain sequences. A later analysis assigned V and J genes by comparing TCR nucleotide sequences with IMGT/GENE-DB human TR gene sequences. A later analysis assigned CDR3 sequences and most-parsimonious VDJ recombination scenarios with the TCRdist pipeline. In a later analysis, each TCR beta chain was defined by its CDR3 amino acid sequence together with its V-gene family, and reads lacking a unique V-gene family were excluded. In a later analysis, 450 to 600 highly shared, low-generation-probability nucleotide sequences were removed to address suspected cross-contamination and a sequencing artifact. For each public chain, a later analysis derived a clonal expansion index from normalized ranks of inferred template counts within each repertoire. Generation probabilities in a later analysis came from a VDJ recombination model fitted to out-of-frame rearrangements, and those results were checked against IGoR. In a later analysis, TCR-TCR, TCR-HLA and TCR-CMV co-occurrence was scored with hypergeometric tests, and a repertoire-size bias correction was applied to TCR pairs. In a later analysis, false discovery rates were estimated by permuting HLA or CMV assignments 20 times. In a later analysis, co-occurring TCRs were grouped using DBSCAN, and TCRdist sequence similarity was added for clustering within HLA-allele-positive subsets. Co-occurrence clustering excluded repertoires with fewer than 30,000 or more than 120,000 public chains, plus five with anomalous nucleotide sharing. TCRdb took over this immuneACCESS table, retaining in-frame rearrangements with V and J assigned. Such tables are incomplete; in checked studies, under half of the missing clones stem from an unresolved V gene, and the remainder is unexplained. V and J calls and clone size follow that table, whereas D and trimming were derived from the DNA. The sample profile shows over 150,000 clones; about four fifths of them were found once. The ten largest clones represent about 0.39% of the sample.

A remark on this clone: Its antigen remains unidentified. Qualities for individual bases were not recorded, and no much larger clone is one base off.

The cohort comprised fewer than 750 healthy bone marrow donors. At the time of sampling, every cohort member was nominally healthy, though immune exposures that went unrecorded were likely present. The donor tested CMV seronegative and was one of the 352 seronegative cohort members. Every donor gave a peripheral blood sample, and the peripheral blood mononuclear cells from that sample were used for TCR beta sequencing. Genomic DNA extraction from the blood cell samples was performed with the Qiagen DNeasy Blood Extraction Kit. Summary of the overall study and its limitations: The presence/absence analyses assumed that sequencing depth was roughly uniform across donors, and that assumption may not be true. In a later analysis, HLA-associated TCR beta chains showed more clonal expansion and lower generation probabilities than non-associated chains that were equally common. A later analysis associated 16,951 TCR beta sequences with specific HLA alleles at a false discovery rate of 0.05. Because counts were too low, roughly 18 rarely observed V segments, including chromosome 9 orphons, were left out of the earlier analysis of approximately 500 of the donors. Most TCR sequences were seen in very few donors, while some public TCRs were found in many individuals. Several of the top co-occurrence clusters appeared to be linked to parvovirus B19, influenza, CMV and Epstein-Barr virus, according to a later analysis. In vitro tests confirmed that a few of the cytomegalovirus-associated TCR beta chains recognize cytomegalovirus antigens. A further reported finding was that TCR beta sequences accurately predicted the HLA-A and HLA-B alleles for most subjects in the first cohort. Some IMGT-functional V segments, including TRBV6-2 and TRBV6-3, could not be told apart with the 87-base-pair reads, so those segments were excluded. A group of highly shared sequence variants was considered likely to be a technical artifact of the sequencing pipeline. According to a later genetic analysis, donors in an Asian-associated ancestry cluster had fewer N-insertions in productive TCRs than the approximately 700-donor mean. When HLA alleles, especially DR and DQ, strongly co-occurred, TCR associations were difficult to assign to individual alleles. Correlated functional status among segregating V segments might be attributable to linkage disequilibrium, but an unknown experimental factor could not be ruled out. Cytomegalovirus status was reported to be diagnosed by the classifier with high specificity and sensitivity in both the original and validation cohorts. V-gene and J-gene trimming of TCR beta chains was associated with a missense DCLRE1C variant in a later genetic analysis, and the association was replicated in an independent cohort. Most CMV-associated TCR beta chains appeared to be HLA-restricted in a later analysis, and the HLA associations seemed to be driven largely by CMV exposure. A total of roughly 160 TCR beta chains were listed by the study as associated with cytomegalovirus. The only immune exposure information available for the cohort was CMV serostatus. HLA typing was unavailable for some donors at each locus, so association tests used only the typed subset. The authors suggested that the approach could potentially be extended to other disease states and immunological phenotypes. Only TCR beta chains were sequenced in this cohort, and the absence of alpha or paired-chain data limited detectable features. In a later analysis, the rate of TCR association differed among HLA loci, with DRB1 alleles having the most associated TCRs and HLA-C alleles having the fewest. In an earlier analysis of approximately 590 of the donors, most TCR beta V segments were observed in productive rearrangements about 90% or about 30% of the time, broadly matching IMGT annotations.

The material sequenced was PBMCs. This clonotype originated in a boy younger than 10 in good health and CMV-seronegative. The chain is made from TRBV19 and TRBJ2-7, with TRBD1 matching 11 junction bases. The nucleotide sequence reads as follows: TGTGCCAGTAGTGGACGGACAGGGGGCTCTTCCTACGAGCAGTACTTC. It translates to CASSGRTGGSSYEQYF.